Listed below are T cell receptor beta chains from one sample, sequenced in a study of post-analysis software for immune sequencing data. One entry per CDR3 protein, called by TCRdb with MiXCR from the PCR reads. The sample includes a few hundred thousand distinct CDR3 sequences, around 33% of them seen just once. Material for sequencing was blood. The source is a girl under 18 with multiple sclerosis. Each CDR3 is given with its conserved first and last residue. The D gene is left open where the match is weak. Expanded clones are given a class, and other clones once, few, many or no size at all.

>TRBJ2-5|.|TRBD2|TRBV6-5|14
CASSPGGGGKTQYF
TGTGCCAGCAGTCCCGGGGGGGGCGGGAAGACCCAGTACTTC
>TRBJ2-5|.|TRBD2|TRBV6-1|18
CASSPFRTSGGSQETQYF
TGTGCCAGCAGCCCATTCCGGACTAGCGGGGGCTCCCAAGAGACCCAGTACTTC
>TRBJ2-7|.|TRBD1|TRBV10-3|11
CAMGQGAEQYF
TGTGCCATGGGACAGGGGGCCGAGCAGTACTTC
>TRBJ1-2|few|.|TRBV5-1|15
CASSLEGRPNYGYTF
TGCGCCAGCAGCTTGGAGGGGCGTCCTAACTATGGCTACACCTTC
>TRBJ2-5|few|.|TRBV5-1|13
CASSFGTRRVQYF
TGCGCCAGCAGCTTTGGAACCCGAAGGGTCCAGTACTTC
>TRBJ2-7|.|TRBD2|TRBV12-3/TRBV12-4|15
CASSFRRMRGNEQYF
TGTGCCAGCAGTTTTCGGAGAATGCGGGGGAACGAGCAGTACTTC
>TRBJ2-7|.|TRBD1|TRBV13|16
CASSLAPGDRGRGQYF
TGTGCCAGCAGCTTAGCCCCTGGCGACAGGGGGCGAGGGCAGTACTTC
>TRBJ2-7|few|.|TRBV20-1|11
CSWSVGAEQYF
TGCAGTTGGAGTGTAGGCGCCGAGCAGTACTTC
>TRBJ2-1|.|.|TRBV28|14
CASSPPSTYNEQFF
TGTGCCAGCAGCCCTCCCTCGACCTACAATGAGCAGTTCTTC
>TRBJ1-1|.|TRBD1|TRBV5-1|15
CASSQRTGANTGAFF
TGCGCCAGCAGTCAGAGGACAGGTGCGAACACTGGAGCTTTCTTT
>TRBJ1-6|few|TRBD1|TRBV7-9|15
CASRGTGGRNSPLHF
TGTGCCAGCAGAGGGACAGGGGGCCGCAATTCACCCCTCCACTTT
>TRBJ2-1|.|TRBD2|TRBV4-3|15
CASSFTSAVGNEQFF
TGCGCCAGCAGCTTCACTAGCGCTGTTGGCAATGAGCAGTTCTTC
>TRBJ1-2|.|.|TRBV29-1|10
CSVLGYGYTF
TGCAGCGTTCTGGGCTATGGCTACACCTTC
>TRBJ2-1|.|TRBD2|TRBV20-1|15
CSARGGGLSYNEQFF
TGCAGTGCTAGAGGGGGGGGACTCTCCTACAATGAGCAGTTCTTC
>TRBJ1-2|few|.|TRBV9|15
CASSVGGQLTYGYTF
TGTGCCAGCAGCGTAGGAGGGCAGTTGACCTATGGCTACACCTTC
>TRBJ2-3|few|TRBD1|TRBV18|15
CASSPLQGAGDTQYF
TGTGCCAGCTCACCATTACAGGGGGCTGGAGATACGCAGTATTTT
>TRBJ2-3|many|TRBD2|TRBV20-1|16
CSARGGGLGRADTQYF
TGCAGTGCTAGAGGGGGGGGGTTAGGGAGGGCAGATACGCAGTATTTT
>TRBJ2-3|.|.|TRBV5-1|15
CASSAAGTWRDTQYF
TGCGCCAGCAGCGCCGCCGGGACATGGAGGGATACGCAGTATTTT
>TRBJ1-1|few|.|TRBV4-1|16
CASSQGLAQGVTEAFF
TGCGCCAGCAGCCAAGGCCTTGCTCAGGGAGTCACTGAAGCTTTCTTT
>TRBJ2-5|.|.|TRBV5-1|13
CASSLQRWETQYF
TGCGCCAGCAGCTTGCAGAGGTGGGAGACCCAGTACTTC
>TRBJ2-1|.|.|TRBV4-1|16
CASSQFLAGNYNEQFF
TGCGCCAGCAGCCAATTCCTGGCGGGGAACTACAATGAGCAGTTCTTC
>TRBJ2-1|.|.|TRBV20-1|14
CSAREGSSYNEQFF
TGCAGTGCTAGGGAGGGTAGCTCCTACAATGAGCAGTTCTTC
>TRBJ2-5|few|.|TRBV5-1|16
CASSLGYRGRTETQYF
TGCGCCAGCAGCTTGGGATACCGGGGCAGGACGGAGACCCAGTACTTC
>TRBJ2-7|.|TRBD2|TRBV10-3|15
CAIRGAGGFSYEQYF
TGTGCCATCCGGGGGGCGGGGGGATTTTCCTACGAGCAGTACTTC
>TRBJ2-1|.|TRBD2|TRBV9|17
CASSTQGGGRGYNEQFF
TGTGCCAGCAGCACACAAGGCGGGGGGCGCGGCTACAATGAGCAGTTCTTC
>TRBJ1-2|.|.|TRBV9|14
CASSGEGGLDGYTF
TGTGCCAGCAGCGGGGAGGGGGGGCTGGATGGCTACACCTTC
>TRBJ2-1|few|TRBD2|TRBV5-1|13
CASNGGYRNEQFF
TGCGCCAGCAACGGGGGGTACCGCAATGAGCAGTTCTTC
>TRBJ1-4|.|.|TRBV6-5|15
CASSTAAGPREKLFF
TGTGCCAGCAGTACCGCCGCAGGGCCCCGGGAAAAACTGTTTTTT
>TRBJ2-3|few|TRBD2|TRBV2|15
CASTIAGFASDTQYF
TGTGCCAGCACCATAGCGGGGTTTGCGTCAGATACGCAGTATTTT
>TRBJ2-3|few|.|TRBV6-6|14
CASTHRGETDTQYF
TGTGCCAGCACTCATAGGGGGGAGACAGATACGCAGTATTTT
>TRBJ1-2|.|.|TRBV12-3/TRBV12-4|14
CATSILQGPYGYTF
TGTGCCACCAGCATACTACAGGGCCCCTATGGCTACACCTTC
>TRBJ2-1|few|.|TRBV10-3|15
CAISEKGGAGNEQFF
TGTGCCATCAGTGAGAAGGGGGGGGCGGGAAATGAGCAGTTCTTC
>TRBJ1-2|few|.|TRBV4-3|15
CASSQDDPLGRGYTF
TGCGCCAGCAGCCAAGATGATCCGCTGGGCCGGGGCTACACCTTC
>TRBJ2-3|few|.|TRBV29-1|14
CSVTLGANTDTQYF
TGCAGCGTGACATTGGGGGCGAACACAGATACGCAGTATTTT
>TRBJ1-2|few|TRBD1|TRBV6-1|17
CASSERTGGLIYYGYTF
TGTGCCAGCAGTGAAAGGACAGGGGGCTTAATATACTATGGCTACACCTTC
>TRBJ2-3|few|TRBD1|TRBV24-1|16
CATSDGAGGSTDTQYF
TGTGCCACCAGTGATGGGGCAGGGGGAAGCACAGATACGCAGTATTTT
>TRBJ1-5|.|.|TRBV6-2/TRBV6-3|16
CASSPISSWVDQPQHF
TGTGCCAGCAGTCCTATCTCCTCTTGGGTTGATCAGCCCCAGCATTTT
>TRBJ1-2|.|.|TRBV6-2/TRBV6-3|15
CASSYSRTDPYGYTF
TGTGCCAGCAGTTACTCGAGGACGGACCCCTATGGCTACACCTTC
>TRBJ1-2|many|.|TRBV12-3/TRBV12-4|14
CASSLRTVLYGYTF
TGTGCCAGCAGTTTAAGGACAGTCCTATATGGCTACACCTTC
>TRBJ2-5|.|TRBD1|TRBV7-9|14
CASSPRTGPWEQYF
TGTGCCAGCAGCCCTCGGACAGGGCCCTGGGAGCAGTACTTC
>TRBJ1-2|many|.|TRBV20-1|11
CSARDGDGYTF
TGCAGTGCGAGGGACGGGGATGGCTACACCTTC
>TRBJ1-2|many|TRBD1|TRBV10-3|14
CAISEPTGGGGYTF
TGTGCCATCAGTGAGCCTACAGGGGGCGGTGGCTACACCTTC
>TRBJ2-7|.|.|TRBV5-1|15
CASSLARINSYEQYF
TGCGCCAGCAGCTTGGCTAGGATTAACTCCTACGAGCAGTACTTC